The 23 T cell receptor beta chains below were found in one sample sequenced in a study of T cell repertoires in cytomegalovirus infection. TCRdb re-called the reads with MiXCR, one entry per CDR3 protein. The repertoire has under 200,000 distinct CDR3 sequences, about a tenth of them found once; the top ten carry about 4.2%. The sample taken for sequencing was PBMCs. The receptors were gathered from a human donor in good health (CMV status not recorded). Some clones in this sample may be carry-over from other donors' samples.

This clonotype was recorded a few times. The V and J genes are TRBV7-2 and TRBJ2-3, with D possibly matching TRBD2 (6 bases). V was trimmed by 5 bases and J by 2 bases, leaving 11 bases between them. CDR1 SGHTA and CDR2 FQGNSA come from the germline V gene. CDR3 length equals 14 residues. CDR3 bases: TGTGCCAGCAGCCAGGGACTGCACACAGATACGCAGTATTTT. It encodes CASSQGLHTDTQYF.

This clonotype was found many times. V is TRBV25-1 and J is TRBJ1-4; D is ambiguous. The germline gives CDR1 MGHDK, CDR2 SYGVNS. CDR3 length: 16 residues. The ends were cut back, 0 bases at V and 4 bases at J, with 12 bases in the middle. CDR3 in amino acids: CASSEYRWQDNEKLFF. The CDR3, as DNA: TGTGCCAGCAGTGAATATAGATGGCAGGATAATGAAAAACTGTTTTTT.

This clonotype was seen a handful of times. Here the CDR3 DNA reads TGTGCCAGCAGTGAAGGATCTACAGGGGATCAGCCCCAGCATTTT. Protein: CASSEGSTGDQPQHF. The V call is TRBV2, the J call TRBJ1-5, with 7 bases fitting TRBD1. The germline gives CDR1 SNHLY, CDR2 FYNNEI. After removal of 1 base from V and 5 bases from J, the junction contained 5 bases not matched to a gene. The CDR3 sequence is 15 residues long.

Only a few counts were recorded for this clonotype. The chain combines TRBV29-1 with TRBJ2-2, with 7 bases identical to TRBD2. Germline loops: CDR1 SQVTM, CDR2 ANQGSEA. The V and J ends lost 4 bases and 3 bases, in that order; junction bases with no gene match: 2. The CDR3 sequence is 13 residues long. The CDR3 DNA sequence: TGCAGCGTTGCGGGAGGCTACACCGGGGAGCTGTTTTTT. Its translation is CSVAGGYTGELFF.

In this sample, this clonotype turned up many times. This chain uses TRBV15 with TRBJ2-3; D tentatively fits TRBD1 or TRBD2 (5 bases each). Trimming left V 2 bases short and J 2 bases short, with 8 bases between. Per germline, CDR1 LNHNV and CDR2 YYDKDF (reference sequence). The CDR3 is 14 residues long. DNA of the CDR3: TGTGCCACCAGCAGATCGGGGACCACAGATACGCAGTATTTT. This codes for CATSRSGTTDTQYF.

This clonotype was found many times. V usage is TRBV7-2 and J usage is TRBJ1-1, with 7 bases identical to TRBD1. CDR1 and CDR2 (germline): SGHTA, FQGNSA. CDR3 length equals 15 residues. Germline trimming cut 4 bases from V and 2 bases from J; bases unmatched to any gene: 7. Here the CDR3 DNA reads TGTGCCAGCAGCTCGCGCCGACAGGGTAACACTGAAGCTTTCTTT. It is translated as CASSSRRQGNTEAFF.

This clonotype was observed at least ten times. The chain combines TRBV7-2 with TRBJ2-7, with a weak D call TRBD1 (6 bases). The CDR3 length is 14 residues. V was shortened by 1 base and J by 6 bases, with 13 bases between the two germline ends. Looked up from germline, CDR1 is SGHTA and CDR2 is FQGNSA. The chain's CDR3 is CASSLDAGAREQYF. The CDR3 nucleotides are TGTGCCAGCAGCTTAGACGCAGGGGCCCGCGAGCAGTACTTC.

With respect to this clonotype: One end of the junction varies from germline; a read error may be responsible. The chain links TRBV5-6 to TRBJ1-2; tentative D call: TRBD1 (5 bases). Germline CDR1 is SGHDT and CDR2 is YYEEEE. The CDR3 sequence is 15 residues long. CDR3 sequence (DNA): TGTGCCAGCAGATTCCGTGACCCCGGGACCTATGCCTACACCTTC. This gives the protein CASRFRDPGTYAYTF.

This clonotype was found many times. The J gene is TRBJ1-3, the V gene TRBV7-2; 9 positions match TRBD1. Trimming took 6 bases from V and 0 from J; bases not matched to a gene: 6. This CDR3 is built from 16 residues. CDR1 is SGHTA and CDR2 is FQGNSA in the germline V gene. CDR3 in amino acids: CASRSQGALSGNTIYF. The DNA of the CDR3 is TGTGCCAGCAGATCACAGGGGGCCCTCTCTGGAAACACCATATATTTT. Together with reference TRBV7-2 and TRBJ1-3, the CDR3 gives the full variable domain: GAGVSQSPSNKVTEKGKDVELRCDPISGHTALYWYRQSLGQGLEFLIYFQGNSAPDKSGLPSDRFSAERTGGSVSTLTIQRTQQEDSAVYLCASRSQGALSGNTIYFGEGSWLTVV.

The table lists this clonotype with many counts. This chain connects TRBV7-9 to TRBJ1-6, with 10 bases identical to TRBD1. Germline V gene sequence: CDR1 SEHNR, CDR2 FQNEAQ (reference sequence). The CDR3 sequence is 16 residues long. After removal of 4 bases from V and 6 bases from J, the junction contained 6 bases not matched to a gene. CDR3 coding DNA: TGTGCCAGCAGCTCTCCGACAGGGGGCCTTAATTCACCCCTCCACTTT. This sequence encodes CASSSPTGGLNSPLHF.

In its sample, this clonotype was seen a few times. CDR3 DNA sequence: TGCAGTGCTAGAGATCAGGAGTCTACGCGCGGCTACACCTTC. Its protein is CSARDQESTRGYTF. V and J are TRBV20-1 and TRBJ1-2; D not certain. The CDR3 extends over 14 amino acids. V lost 0 bases and J lost 8, with 16 bases in between. Germline CDR1 reads DFQATT; CDR2 reads SNEGSKA (reference sequence).

In its sample, this clonotype was seen a few times. The chain joins TRBV5-5 to TRBJ2-3; 10 nucleotides match TRBD2. The CDR3 has 17 amino acids. Germline trimming cut 2 bases from V and 3 bases from J; bases unmatched to any gene: 9. The germline gives CDR1 SGHKS, CDR2 YYEKEE (reference sequence). Here the CDR3 DNA reads TGTGCCAGCAGCTTCGGGGTTAGGACTAGCGGAACAGATACGCAGTATTTT. As protein: CASSFGVRTSGTDTQYF.

The V and J genes are TRBV20-1 and TRBJ2-1; perhaps TRBD2 as D (6 bases). The CDR3 contains 14 residues. Germline V lookup: CDR1 DFQATT, CDR2 SNEGSKA (reference sequence). The V gene lost 2 bases and the J gene lost 6 bases, with 14 bases spanning the gap. The CDR3: CSARPPGVGNEQFF. The CDR3 coding sequence is TGCAGTGCTAGACCCCCGGGAGTCGGCAATGAGCAGTTCTTC.

This clonotype was detected ten times or more. V is TRBV7-2 and J is TRBJ1-3; tentatively, D is TRBD1 (5 bases). The CDR3 spans 15 residues. Between the trimmed V and J ends, which lost 1 base and 2 bases, there was a span of 9 bases. Germline values: CDR1 SGHTA, CDR2 FQGNSA. This chain's CDR3 is CASSLVLGAGNTIYF. The CDR3 DNA follows: TGTGCCAGCAGCTTAGTATTGGGGGCTGGAAACACCATATATTTT.

This clonotype was counted ten times or more. The CDR3 DNA reads TGTGCCAGCAGTCGTCCTACCCTCATGGGGGCTGTGAACACTGAAGCTTTCTTT. Protein sequence: CASSRPTLMGAVNTEAFF. The J gene is TRBJ1-1, the V gene TRBV6-5, with D possibly being TRBD1 (6 bases). The germline V gene encodes CDR1 MNHEY and CDR2 SVGAGI. The CDR3 has 18 residues. Trimming stripped 5 bases from V and 0 bases from J, with 22 bases between.

The CDR3 nucleotides read TGTGCCAGCAGACCAGGACTCAGGATCTACGAGCAGTACTTC. Protein product: CASRPGLRIYEQYF. The chain combines TRBV27 with TRBJ2-7; D may be TRBD2 (5 bases). Per germline, CDR1 MNHEY and CDR2 SMNVEV (reference sequence). V gave up 6 bases and J gave up 3 bases, with 15 bases separating them. The CDR3 is made up of 14 amino acids.

The gene calls are TRBV30 and TRBJ2-7, with D possibly being TRBD2 (5 bases). Looked up from germline, CDR1 is GTSNPN and CDR2 is SVGIG (reference sequence). V was cut by 2 bases and J by 3 bases, with 8 bases left in between. The CDR3 has 12 amino acids. CDR3 residues: CAWSRSGYEQYF. The CDR3 DNA reads TGTGCCTGGAGTAGGAGCGGCTACGAGCAGTACTTC.

This clonotype was counted ten times or more. The rearrangement links TRBV7-8 to TRBJ1-2; TRBD1 matches 7 bases. The germline V gene encodes CDR1 SGHVS and CDR2 FQNEAQ. The CDR3 contains 15 residues. The J segment lost 7 bases and the V segment lost 5 bases, leaving 13 bases of the junction unmatched. The CDR3 bases are TGTGCCAGCAGCGCAATCGAATCCGGACAGGCTGGCTACACCTTC. It yields the protein CASSAIESGQAGYTF.

The rearrangement joins TRBV7-9 to TRBJ1-1; 8 bases map to TRBD1. V lost 5 bases and J lost 4; bases outside the gene matches: 6. Germline CDR1 is SEHNR and CDR2 is FQNEAQ (reference sequence). The CDR3 is made up of 14 amino acids. This chain's CDR3 is CASSPDRAGTEAFF. Written as DNA, the CDR3 is TGTGCCAGCAGCCCGGACAGGGCGGGCACTGAAGCTTTCTTT.

This clonotype was counted many times. CDR3 DNA: TGCGCCAGCAGCCAAAGGGGGGGGGGCGAAGTCTACAATGAGCAGTTCTTC. It is translated as CASSQRGGGEVYNEQFF. This chain joins TRBV4-3 and TRBJ2-1; D may be TRBD2 (7 bases). Trimming shortened V by 2 bases and J by 3 bases, and 17 bases separated the two germline ends. The CDR3 length is 17 residues. The germline gives CDR1 LGHNA, CDR2 YSLEER.

This clonotype was detected a few times. The chain couples TRBV5-1 to TRBJ1-3; the match to TRBD1 covers 7 bases. V was pared by 3 bases and J by 11 bases, with 8 bases of the junction left unmatched. The CDR3 contains 13 residues. Germline V gives CDR1 SGHRS, CDR2 YFSETQ. This chain's CDR3 is CASSSDQGDAIYF. In DNA, the CDR3 is TGCGCCAGCAGCTCGGACCAGGGGGACGCCATATATTTT.

This clonotype was observed at least ten times. The J gene is TRBJ1-5, the V gene TRBV5-8; no reliable D call. The germline V gene encodes CDR1 SGHTS and CDR2 YDEGEE. Trimming left V 4 bases short and J 5 bases short, with 22 bases between. The CDR3 has 17 residues. In DNA, the CDR3 is TGTGCCAGCAGCATGACCCTCTCCCCCCTCCCGGATCAGCCCCAGCATTTT. Translation: CASSMTLSPLPDQPQHF.

The sample holds a few counts of this clonotype. The V gene is TRBV28, the J gene TRBJ2-1, with 10 bases lining up with TRBD2. The CDR3 contains 15 residues. Germline V CDR1 and CDR2: MDHEN, SYDVKM. Trimming took 7 bases from V and 10 from J; bases not matched to a gene: 13. For the CDR3, the DNA is TGTGCCAGCACCACAGGAGCTAGCGGGAGTGGCGAGCAGTTCTTC. It translates to CASTTGASGSGEQFF.